This T cell receptor beta chain emerged from a study of cytomegalovirus exposure and HLA in healthy donors. General study findings and limits: Donors were assumed by presence/absence analyses to have roughly uniform sequencing depth.

The CDR3 has 13 amino acids. Germline V lookup: CDR1 SEHNR, CDR2 FQNEAQ (reference sequence). The V end was cut by 8 bases, the J end by 4 bases, with 14 bases between. Remarks on this clone: As yet, its antigen is unknown.

With 60 Vbeta and 13 Jbeta primers, the PCR was carried out. Using immunoSEQ multiplex PCR, the repertoire was profiled, and TCRdb retains in-frame clones only, with some absent. The sample lists more than 110,000 clones; roughly four fifths were seen once. The J gene is TRBJ1-2, the V gene TRBV7-9; tentative D call: TRBD1 (6 bases). Sequencing was carried out using PBMCs. The receptor was isolated from a human donor in good health. CDR3 sequence: CASSTTGLYGYTF. The CDR3 DNA reads TGTGCCAGCTCCACGACAGGCCTCTATGGCTACACCTTC.